The next 12 T cell receptor beta chains were all read from a single sample in a study of T cell clonality in common variable immunodeficiency. Libraries were prepared by immunoSEQ multiplex PCR; TCRdb keeps only in-frame clonotypes and omits some of them. The sample presents 45,000 to 70,000 clones, none singletons. What was sequenced was peripheral blood mononuclear cells. The source is a person aged 18 to 75 in good health.

This clone was seen many times. The read falls 3 residues short of the CDR3 end, and the missing part is taken from the germline J gene. V and J are TRBV5-6 and TRBJ1-3; 8 bases match TRBD1. The CDR3 runs 15 residues. The V gene's germline CDR1 is SGHDT and CDR2 YYEEEE. The trim removed 4 bases at V and 2 bases at J, leaving 5 bases unmatched. The CDR3 loop reads CASSRQGATGNTIYF. The part of the CDR3 DNA that was read is TGTGCCAGCAGCCGGCAGGGGGCTACTGGAAACACC. The whole variable domain, remainder taken from reference TRBV5-6 and TRBJ1-3, is DAGVTQSPTHLIKTRGQQVTLRCSPKSGHDTVSWYQQALGQGPQFIFQYYEEEERQRGNFPDRFSGHQFPNYSSELNVNALLLGDSALYLCASSRQGATGNTIYFGEGSWLTVV.

This clone was picked up many times. Sequence at one end of the junction differs from germline and may be a read error. The CDR3 goes on 3 residues after the read ends, and that part is filled in from the germline J gene. The chain carries TRBV19 and TRBJ1-4; D unresolved. CDR1 LNHDA and CDR2 SQIVND come from the germline V gene (reference sequence). The CDR3 loop spans 13 amino acids. The CDR3 reads CASSMGLNEKLFF. The sequenced CDR3 bases are TGTGCCAGTAGTATGGGCCTTAATGAGAAA.

This clone occurred many times. The read finishes 3 residues shy of the CDR3 end, and the germline J gene is used to complete it. The gene calls are TRBV5-1 and TRBJ1-2, with D perhaps TRBD1 (5 bases). The CDR3 runs to 13 residues. Germline V gives CDR1 SGHRS, CDR2 YFSETQ. The sequenced CDR3 bases are TGCGCCAGCAGCTATTCCAGGGTGGAGGGC. Translating it yields CASSYSRVEG. The full CDR3 sequence reads CASSYSRVEGYTF.

This clone was recorded at least ten times. The read comes to an end 3 residues before the CDR3 does, leaving the germline J gene to fill in the end. The rearrangement links TRBV18 to TRBJ2-3, with TRBD2 matching 7 bases. CDR1 is KGHSH and CDR2 is LQKENI in the germline V gene. The CDR3 sequence is 16 residues long. Losses at the gene ends were 6 bases for V and 1 base for J; bases not matched to a gene: 10. The covered CDR3 bases are TGTGCCAGCTCCCCAATGTATGGGGGGGGCACAGATACG. Protein product: CASSPMYGGGTDT. The whole CDR3 sequence is CASSPMYGGGTDTQYF.

The sample holds many counts of this clone. The read stops 3 residues short of the end of the CDR3; the missing end is completed from the germline J gene. The chain combines TRBV14 with TRBJ2-7; 11 positions match TRBD1. CDR1 and CDR2 from the germline V gene are SGHDN and FVKESK. The length of the CDR3 is 15 residues. The V and J ends lost 4 bases and 0 bases, in that order; junction bases with no gene match: 2. The DNA read from the CDR3 is TGTGCCAGCAGCCCGGACAGGGGGCACTCCTACGAG. Translating it yields CASSPDRGHSYE. The CDR3 reads in full as CASSPDRGHSYEQYF. The full variable domain, completed using reference TRBV14 and TRBJ2-7, is EAGVTQFPSHSVIEKGQTVTLRCDPISGHDNLYWYRRVMGKEIKFLLHFVKESKQDESGMPNNRFLAERTGGTYSTLKVQPAELEDSGVYFCASSPDRGHSYEQYFGPGTRLTVT.

This clone was detected many times. The read halts 3 residues ahead of the CDR3 end, with the missing end drawn from the germline J gene. The J gene is TRBJ2-7, the V gene TRBV19; 7 nucleotides match TRBD1. The V gene's germline CDR1 is LNHDA and CDR2 SQIVND (reference sequence). The CDR3 is 15 amino acids. Germline trimming cut 4 bases from V and 6 bases from J; bases unmatched to any gene: 12. The part of the CDR3 DNA that was read is TGTGCCAGTAGTAGACCCGGGGACAGTTTTCGCGAG. As protein: CASSRPGDSFRE. The complete CDR3 reads CASSRPGDSFREQYF.

This clone was picked up many times. The CDR3 is cut off 3 residues early in the read; its end comes from the germline J gene. This chain joins TRBV7-8 and TRBJ1-1; TRBD1 aligns across 7 bases. CDR1 is SGHVS and CDR2 is FQNEAQ in the germline V gene. CDR3 length: 13 residues. The CDR3 spells CASSLDRGSGAFF. The covered CDR3 bases are TGTGCCAGCAGCTTAGACAGGGGATCGGGA.

This clone was seen at least ten times. The read halts 3 residues ahead of the CDR3 end, with the missing end drawn from the germline J gene. The rearrangement joins TRBV10-3 to TRBJ2-5, with 7 bases matching TRBD2. This CDR3 contains 13 residues. V trimming: 8 bases; J trimming: 0 bases; junction bases outside the gene matches: 3. CDR1 and CDR2 from the germline V gene are ENHRY and SYGVKD. The CDR3: CAIRGVNQETQYF. The sequenced CDR3 bases are TGTGCCATCCGGGGGGTGAACCAAGAGACC.

In this sample, this clone turned up many times. The read falls 3 residues short of the CDR3 end, and the missing part is taken from the germline J gene. The chain couples TRBV30 to TRBJ2-2; no firm D call. CDR1 is GTSNPN and CDR2 is SVGIG in the germline V gene (reference sequence). Trimming pared 0 bases from V and 0 bases from J, leaving 5 bases between. CDR3 length equals 14 residues. CDR3 DNA, as far as it was read: TGTGCCTGGAGTGTACTCCCGAACACCGGGGAG. Translating gives CAWSVLPNTGE. The whole CDR3 region reads CAWSVLPNTGELFF.

This clone was observed many times. The sequenced CDR3 bases are TGCGCCAGCAGCCAATCCCCCCTGGCGGTCTCCCGGGGC. Translated: CASSQSPLAVSRG. The full CDR3 reads CASSQSPLAVSRGYTF. This rearrangement joins TRBV4-1 to TRBJ1-2; D call uncertain. The read comes to an end 3 residues before the CDR3 does, leaving the germline J gene to fill in the end. The CDR3 length is 16 residues. Germline CDR1 MGHRA, CDR2 YSYEKL.

The table lists this clone with many counts. The read terminates 3 residues ahead of where the CDR3 ends, so the germline J gene completes it. The gene calls are TRBV20-1 and TRBJ2-7; 10 bases are shared with TRBD1. CDR3 length equals 16 residues. The V gene's germline CDR1 is DFQATT and CDR2 SNEGSKA (reference sequence). The V and J ends lost 1 base and 4 bases, in that order; junction bases with no gene match: 10. CDR3 protein: CSARVLRDRGMYEQYF. The CDR3 DNA, read in part, is TGCAGTGCTAGAGTTTTGCGGGACAGGGGAATGTACGAG.

This clone was seen many times. Read data end 3 residues before the CDR3 end; the end is taken from the germline J gene. This chain uses TRBV30 with TRBJ1-2; TRBD1 is a possible D gene (6 bases). The length of the CDR3 is 13 residues. V was trimmed by 2 bases and J by 4 bases, leaving 11 bases between them. Germline CDR1 is GTSNPN and CDR2 is SVGIG (reference sequence). The part of the CDR3 DNA that was read is TGTGCCTGGAGTCAGGCCAGGGGCTATGGC. The encoded protein is CAWSQARGYG. The CDR3 as a whole reads CAWSQARGYGYTF.